This entry lists 25 T cell receptor beta chains sequenced from one sample in a study of T cells after yellow fever vaccination. Each CDR3 protein is one row after TCRdb ran MiXCR on the 5' RACE reads. The sample carries about 320,000 distinct CDR3 sequences, around 10% recorded once. The source material was CD4+ T cells sorted from PBMCs, sampled 45 days after the yellow fever booster vaccination. The receptor set was obtained from a man between 18 and 29 years old who received the YFV17D yellow fever vaccine.

The genes are TRBV3-1 and TRBJ2-1, with D perhaps TRBD1 (5 bases). Germline V gene data show CDR1 as LGHDT and CDR2 as YNNKEL (reference sequence). This CDR3 spans 15 amino acids. Trimming cost V 2 bases and J 2 bases, with 10 bases left between them. This CDR3 is CASSQQGFPYNEQFF. The CDR3 bases are TGTGCCAGCAGCCAACAGGGTTTCCCCTACAATGAGCAGTTCTTC.

This chain links TRBV3-1 with TRBJ2-5, with TRBD2 matching 7 bases. This CDR3 comprises 13 residues. V shed 7 bases and J 1 base; nucleotides not matched to a gene: 3. Germline lookup yields CDR1 LGHDT and CDR2 YNNKEL (reference sequence). CDR3 sequence reads: CASNPGGQETQYF. CDR3 bases: TGTGCCAGCAACCCGGGGGGCCAAGAGACCCAGTACTTC.

The rearrangement links TRBV7-2 to TRBJ1-2; 11 bases map to TRBD1. The V gene's germline CDR1 is SGHTA and CDR2 FQGNSA. CDR3 size: 14 residues. Losses at the gene ends were 5 bases for V and 7 bases for J; bases not matched to a gene: 6. CDR3 sequence: CASSPGTGGVGYTF. The CDR3 DNA reads as TGTGCCAGCAGCCCGGGGACAGGGGGAGTTGGCTACACCTTC.

This clonotype was found a few times. The chain uses TRBV6-5 and TRBJ2-5; D assignment may be TRBD1 or TRBD2 (6 bases each). Germline values: CDR1 MNHEY, CDR2 SVGAGI. V was shortened by 8 bases and J by 5 bases, with 15 bases between the two germline ends. The CDR3 covers 13 residues. CDR3 in amino acids: CASGTLGGETQYF. Here the CDR3 DNA reads TGTGCCAGCGGGACACTTGGAGGGGAGACCCAGTACTTC.

In its sample, this clonotype was seen a few times. This CDR3 reads CASSLPPRGANQPQHF. The CDR3 DNA reads as TGCGCCAGCAGTCTCCCCCCGAGGGGCGCCAATCAGCCCCAGCATTTT. This chain links TRBV23-1 with TRBJ1-5; a possible D gene is TRBD1 (5 bases). TRBV23-1 is identified as an open reading frame with a role that is uncertain. V dropped 4 bases and J dropped 3 bases, with 16 bases sitting between them. The CDR3 covers 16 residues.

The genes are TRBV4-2 and TRBJ1-5, with a tentative D call TRBD1 (6 bases). This CDR3 is 15 amino acids long. V was trimmed by 0 bases and J by 3 bases, leaving 9 bases between them. Germline CDR1 is LGHNA and CDR2 is YNFKEQ. In DNA, the CDR3 is TGTGCCAGCAGCCAAGAGCGGGGGCCCAATCAGCCCCAGCATTTT. Translation: CASSQERGPNQPQHF.

The CDR3 reads CASSLFGKETQYF. The DNA of the CDR3 is TGTGCCAGCTCACTCTTCGGCAAGGAGACCCAGTACTTC. V is TRBV18 and J is TRBJ2-5; no reliable D call. CDR1 is KGHSH and CDR2 is LQKENI in the germline V gene. There are 13 residues in the CDR3. Trimming took off 4 bases at V and 5 bases at J, with 11 bases between the two ends.

This clonotype was seen ten or more times. This chain uses TRBV4-1 with TRBJ1-5, with TRBD1 matching over 9 bases. The CDR3 is made up of 16 amino acids. Unmatched junction bases numbered 8, after V lost 1 base and J lost 7 bases. In germline, CDR1 is MGHRA, CDR2 YSYEKL. CDR3: CASSQGPTGGWQPQHF. The CDR3 DNA follows: TGCGCCAGCAGCCAAGGCCCCACAGGGGGCTGGCAGCCCCAGCATTTT.

The chain recombines TRBV7-9 with TRBJ2-5; a weak D match, TRBD2 (6 bases). The CDR3 extends over 13 amino acids. The V gene's germline CDR1 is SEHNR and CDR2 FQNEAQ (reference sequence). Trimming removed 8 bases from V and 2 bases from J, with 12 bases in between. As DNA, the CDR3 is TGTGCCAGCGGCTCTAGCGTACAAGAGACCCAGTACTTC. It is translated as CASGSSVQETQYF.

The rearrangement uses TRBV14 and TRBJ1-1, with D maybe TRBD1 (6 bases). CDR3 length: 14 amino acids. Germline-derived CDR1 and CDR2 are SGHDN and FVKESK. The V and J ends lost 1 base and 5 bases respectively, with 11 bases between them. The DNA of the CDR3 is TGTGCCAGCAGCCAAGCCCTAGGGGGTACTGAAGCTTTCTTT. This translates into CASSQALGGTEAFF.

The chain employs TRBV7-9 and TRBJ1-5; D is unclear. Germline loops: CDR1 SEHNR, CDR2 FQNEAQ (reference sequence). The V end lost 2 bases, the J end lost 5 bases, and 13 bases lay between the germline ends. The CDR3 is 15 amino acids. CDR3 residues: CASSLTGFPYQPQHF. In nucleotides, the CDR3 is TGTGCCAGCAGCTTAACGGGCTTCCCATATCAGCCCCAGCATTTT.

The chain carries TRBV5-1 and TRBJ2-2; 9 nucleotides line up with TRBD1. The germline V gene encodes CDR1 SGHRS and CDR2 YFSETQ. J gave up 4 bases and V 6 bases, and 13 bases lay outside the gene matches. The length of the CDR3 is 17 residues. The CDR3 DNA is TGCGCCAGCAACTCGGGACAGGGCGACACAATCACCGGGGAGCTGTTTTTT. This encodes CASNSGQGDTITGELFF.

The chain joins TRBV12-3 or TRBV12-4 to TRBJ1-2; D may be TRBD1 (6 bases). This CDR3 is 15 amino acids long. V shed 6 bases and J shed 2 bases, with 16 bases lying between them. The CDR3 reads CASRHRASYNYGYTF. The CDR3 DNA reads TGTGCCAGCAGACACAGGGCCTCTTACAACTATGGCTACACCTTC.

This clonotype was observed a few times. The chain uses TRBV20-1 and TRBJ1-2; D not certain. Germline V gives CDR1 DFQATT, CDR2 SNEGSKA (reference sequence). The CDR3 has 12 amino acids. V shed 7 bases and J shed 6 bases, with 15 bases lying between them. The CDR3 nucleotides read TGCAGTGTCCCGGGGAACCAAGATGGCTACACCTTC. Translating gives CSVPGNQDGYTF.

V and J are TRBV5-4 and TRBJ2-1; TRBD1 is a possible D gene (6 bases). In germline, CDR1 is SGHNT, CDR2 YYREEE (reference sequence). This CDR3 is 15 amino acids long. Trimming took 4 bases from V and 5 from J, leaving 16 bases between them. The CDR3 DNA reads TGTGCCAGCAGCCAGGGGACACCTGGGGACAATGAGCAGTTCTTC. It encodes CASSQGTPGDNEQFF.

This clonotype was counted only a few times. The rearrangement uses TRBV18 and TRBJ1-6, with D hard to call. The CDR3 length is 14 residues. In germline, CDR1 is KGHSH, CDR2 LQKENI. The ends were cut back, 5 bases at V and 7 bases at J, with 12 bases in the middle. This chain's CDR3 is CASSIWELNSPLHF. The CDR3 nucleotides read TGTGCCAGCTCAATCTGGGAGTTAAATTCACCCCTCCACTTT.

The rearrangement joins TRBV7-9 to TRBJ2-3, with D unresolved. V lost 0 bases, J lost 10 bases, and 11 bases lay in between. The germline V gene has CDR1 SEHNR and CDR2 FQNEAQ (reference sequence). The CDR3 consists of 13 residues. In DNA, the CDR3 is TGTGCCAGCAGCTTAGCGCCTACACGCCCGCAGTATTTT. Encoded protein: CASSLAPTRPQYF.

This clonotype has more than one count but fewer than ten. The rearrangement joins TRBV7-2 to TRBJ2-3; 10 bases are a match to TRBD2. After removal of 5 bases from V and 4 bases from J, the junction contained 9 bases not matched to a gene. CDR1 is SGHTA, CDR2 FQGNSA, per germline. The CDR3 covers 16 residues. The CDR3 DNA sequence: TGTGCCAGCAGCCAGAGCGGGGGGGCCAGCGCAGATACGCAGTATTTT. Residues: CASSQSGGASADTQYF.

This clonotype was observed a few times. As DNA, the CDR3 is TGCGCCAGCACGGACAGCTATGGCTACACCTTC. It encodes CASTDSYGYTF. This rearrangement joins TRBV5-1 to TRBJ1-2; TRBD1 might be the D (6 bases). V gave up 6 bases and J gave up 4 bases, with 7 bases separating them. The CDR3 extends over 11 amino acids. CDR1 and CDR2 from the germline V gene are SGHRS and YFSETQ.

There are many counts of this clonotype. The rearrangement uses TRBV29-1 and TRBJ2-7; tentative D call: TRBD1 (5 bases). V lost 3 bases and J 1 base, leaving 13 bases between the germline ends. Germline CDR1 and CDR2: SQVTM and ANQGSEA. The CDR3 extends over 14 amino acids. The DNA of the CDR3 is TGCAGCGTTGACACCCGGCAGGGATCCTACGAGCAGTACTTC. It codes for CSVDTRQGSYEQYF.

The table lists this clonotype with a few counts. The V gene is TRBV15, the J gene TRBJ2-6; no clear D gene. The germline CDR1 and CDR2 sequences are LNHNV and YYDKDF (reference sequence). CDR3 size: 14 residues. V was pared by 6 bases and J by 3 bases, with 9 bases between. Here the CDR3 DNA reads TGTGCCACCAGTAGTCTCGGTGGGGCCAACGTCCTGACTTTC. Its translation: CATSSLGGANVLTF. Full variable domain (outside the CDR3, taken from reference TRBV15 and TRBJ2-6): DAMVIQNPRYQVTQFGKPVTLSCSQTLNHNVMYWYQQKSSQAPKLLFHYYDKDFNNEADTPDNFQSRRPNTSFCFLDIRSPGLGDTAMYLCATSSLGGANVLTFGAGSRLTVL.

This clonotype was found a few times. The chain recombines TRBV7-2 with TRBJ2-5, with 8 bases that match TRBD2. V lost 1 base and J lost 1; bases outside the gene matches: 5. This CDR3 has 16 residues. Germline CDR1 SGHTA, CDR2 FQGNSA. The CDR3 spells CASSLVGGGFQETQYF. CDR3 nucleotides: TGTGCCAGCAGCTTAGTGGGCGGGGGGTTCCAAGAGACCCAGTACTTC. The complete variable domain, with remaining parts taken from reference TRBV7-2 and TRBJ2-5, reads GAGVSQSPSNKVTEKGKDVELRCDPISGHTALYWYRQSLGQGLEFLIYFQGNSAPDKSGLPSDRFSAERTGGSVSTLTIQRTQQEDSAVYLCASSLVGGGFQETQYFGPGTRLLVL.

The chain combines TRBV18 with TRBJ2-1; D remains unclear. CDR3 length equals 13 residues. Looked up from germline, CDR1 is KGHSH and CDR2 is LQKENI. V lost 2 bases, J lost 5 bases, and 7 bases lay in between. CDR3 coding DNA: TGTGCCAGCTCACCATTGCAGGACAATGAGCAGTTCTTC. Residues: CASSPLQDNEQFF.

The rearrangement uses TRBV30 and TRBJ2-7; no definite D call. Germline CDR1 is GTSNPN and CDR2 is SVGIG (reference sequence). V lost 2 bases to trimming and J lost 2 bases, with 10 bases between them. The CDR3 runs 13 residues. The CDR3 nucleotides are TGTGCCTGGAGTCTTGACGAGGCCTACGAGCAGTACTTC. Protein sequence: CAWSLDEAYEQYF.

The rearrangement uses TRBV5-5 and TRBJ1-4, with a weak D call TRBD1 (6 bases). Germline loops: CDR1 SGHKS, CDR2 YYEKEE (reference sequence). Trimming removed 7 bases from V and 3 bases from J, with 16 bases in between. The CDR3 runs 15 residues. CDR3 nucleotides: TGTGCCAGCTGGGTGAATGGACAGCCTAATGAAAAACTGTTTTTT. Protein sequence: CASWVNGQPNEKLFF.